The T cell receptor (beta chain) under discussion was sequenced for a study of regulatory T cells in long-lasting Graves disease. CDR1 and CDR2 (germline): MDHEN, SYDVKM. V was pared by 5 bases and J by 4 bases, with 13 bases of the junction left unmatched. The CDR3 runs 17 residues. Libraries of TCR beta came from iRepertoire HTBI primers plus Arm-PCR of CDR3 regions. Each CDR3 protein gets one entry after TCRdb re-called the multiplex PCR reads with MiXCR. Of more than 650,000 distinct CDR3 sequences listed, about 30% are singletons. This clonotype was detected a few times. The time point denotes: persistent/refractory GD, antithyroid drugs over 5 years with positive TRAb. The TCR library was made from RNA extracted from PBMCs.

The V call is TRBV28, the J call TRBJ1-3; 8 bases are a match to TRBD1. This sample comprised peripheral blood mononuclear cells (PBMCs), obtained when the disease was refractory, from a patient treated with antithyroid drugs. The source is a female donor with Graves disease. CDR3 sequence: CASSTPRDRPRGNTIYF. In DNA form, the CDR3 reads TGTGCCAGCAGTACCCCCCGGGACAGGCCTCGGGGAAACACCATATATTTT. The whole variable domain, filled in from reference TRBV28 and TRBJ1-3, reads DVKVTQSSRYLVKRTGEKVFLECVQDMDHENMFWYRQDPGLGLRLIYFSYDVKMKEKGDIPEGYSVSREKKERFSLILESASTNQTSMYLCASSTPRDRPRGNTIYFGEGSWLTVV.